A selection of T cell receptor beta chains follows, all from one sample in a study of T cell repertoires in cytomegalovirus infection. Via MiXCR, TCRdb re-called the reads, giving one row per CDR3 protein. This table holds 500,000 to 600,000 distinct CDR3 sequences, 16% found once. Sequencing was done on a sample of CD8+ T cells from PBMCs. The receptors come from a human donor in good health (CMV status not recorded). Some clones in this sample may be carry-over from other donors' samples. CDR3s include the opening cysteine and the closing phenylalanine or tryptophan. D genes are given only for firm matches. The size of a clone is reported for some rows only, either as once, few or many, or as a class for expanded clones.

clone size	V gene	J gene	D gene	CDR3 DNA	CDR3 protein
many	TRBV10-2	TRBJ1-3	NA	TGCGCCAGCAGTGAGTCGGGACGGTACTCTGGAAACACCATATATTTT	CASSESGRYSGNTIYF
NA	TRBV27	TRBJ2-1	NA	TGTGCCAGCAGTTTTAAGCAGGGGTTTCGCAATGAGCAGTTCTTC	CASSFKQGFRNEQFF
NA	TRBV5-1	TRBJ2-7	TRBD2	TGCGCCAGCAGCCAGCGTACGTCCGGGACTAGCGGGGAATTCAGCTACGAGCAGTACTTC	CASSQRTSGTSGEFSYEQYF
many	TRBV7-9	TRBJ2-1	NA	TGTGCCAGCAGCTTAGATGGCATCCATCAGTTCTTC	CASSLDGIHQFF
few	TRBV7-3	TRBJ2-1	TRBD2	TGTGCCAGCAGCTTAACCGGGACTACCAACAATGAGCAGTTCTTC	CASSLTGTTNNEQFF
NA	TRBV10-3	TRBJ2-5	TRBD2	TGTGCCATCAGTGAGGAAAGCGGGAGGGCAGAGACCCAGTACTTC	CAISEESGRAETQYF
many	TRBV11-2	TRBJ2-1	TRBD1	TGTGCCAGCAGCGATAGGGACAGGGGGTTAGATGAGCAGTTCTTC	CASSDRDRGLDEQFF
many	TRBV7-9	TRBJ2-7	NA	TGTGCCAGCAGCCCTCCCGGACAGTACGTCCACGAGCAGTACTTC	CASSPPGQYVHEQYF
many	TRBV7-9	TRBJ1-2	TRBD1	TGTGCCAGCAGCGTCCCGCGGGCAGGGGGACCTAACTATGGCTACACCTTC	CASSVPRAGGPNYGYTF
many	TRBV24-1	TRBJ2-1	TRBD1	TGTGCCACCAGTGGCAGGGGGCGCTTAGATGAGCAGTTCTTC	CATSGRGRLDEQFF
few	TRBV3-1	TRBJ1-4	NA	TGTGCCAGCAGCCAAGATTTCGGTCTACATGCAACTAATGAAAAACTGTTTTTT	CASSQDFGLHATNEKLFF
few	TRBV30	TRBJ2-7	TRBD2	TGTGCCTGGAGCGGGAGGCGGTACGAGCAGTACTTC	CAWSGRRYEQYF
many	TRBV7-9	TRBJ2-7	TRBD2	TGTGCCAGCAGCTTAGCCGGGGGACTAGCGGGAGATGGGTACGAGCAGTACTTC	CASSLAGGLAGDGYEQYF
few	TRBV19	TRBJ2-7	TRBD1	TGTGCCAGTAATTGGACAGGGGCCTACGAGCAGTACTTC	CASNWTGAYEQYF
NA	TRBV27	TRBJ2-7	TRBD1	TGTGCCAGCAGTTCCGTGAACCAGGGGGAGTACTTC	CASSSVNQGEYF
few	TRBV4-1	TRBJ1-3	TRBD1	TGCGCCAGCAGCCAAGCTGCAGGGGGGTCTGGAAACACCATATATTTT	CASSQAAGGSGNTIYF